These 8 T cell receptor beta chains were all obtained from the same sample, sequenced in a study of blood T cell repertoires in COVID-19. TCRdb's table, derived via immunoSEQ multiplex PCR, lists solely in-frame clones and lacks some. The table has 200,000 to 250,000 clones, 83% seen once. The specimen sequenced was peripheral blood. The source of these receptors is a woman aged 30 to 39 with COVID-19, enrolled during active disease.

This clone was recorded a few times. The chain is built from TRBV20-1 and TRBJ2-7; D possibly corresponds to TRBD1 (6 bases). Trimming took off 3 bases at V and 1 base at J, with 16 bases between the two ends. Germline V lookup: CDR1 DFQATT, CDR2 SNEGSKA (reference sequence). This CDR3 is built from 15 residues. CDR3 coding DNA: TGCAGTGCTAGTCGTAGGGGGAGTTTATCCTACGAGCAGTACTTC. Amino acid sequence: CSASRRGSLSYEQYF.

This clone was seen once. The CDR3 bases are TGTGCCAGCAGTTTACTGCGGATAAATTCACCCCTCCACTTT. Translated, it gives CASSLLRINSPLHF. The J gene is TRBJ1-6, the V gene TRBV28; D remains unclear. Germline CDR1 is MDHEN and CDR2 is SYDVKM. Trimming pared 2 bases from V and 7 bases from J, leaving 9 bases between. This CDR3 spans 14 amino acids.

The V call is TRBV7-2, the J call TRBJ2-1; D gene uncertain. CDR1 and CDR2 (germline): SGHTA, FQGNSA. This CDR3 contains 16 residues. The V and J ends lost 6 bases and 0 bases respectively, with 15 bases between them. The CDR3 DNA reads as TGTGCCAGCAGTTTTGACTGGAGTTACTCCTACAATGAGCAGTTCTTC. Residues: CASSFDWSYSYNEQFF.

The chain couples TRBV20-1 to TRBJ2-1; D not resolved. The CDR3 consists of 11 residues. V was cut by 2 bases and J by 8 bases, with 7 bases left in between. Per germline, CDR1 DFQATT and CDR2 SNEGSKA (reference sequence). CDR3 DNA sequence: TGCAGTGCTAGAACGGCGGATGAGCAGTTCTTC. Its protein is CSARTADEQFF.

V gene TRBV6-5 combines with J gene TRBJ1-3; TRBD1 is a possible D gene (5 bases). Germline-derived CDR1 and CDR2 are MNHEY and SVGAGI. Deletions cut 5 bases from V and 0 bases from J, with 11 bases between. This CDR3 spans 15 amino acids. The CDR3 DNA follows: TGTGCCAGCAGTACCCGACAGCTCTCTGGAAACACCATATATTTT. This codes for CASSTRQLSGNTIYF.

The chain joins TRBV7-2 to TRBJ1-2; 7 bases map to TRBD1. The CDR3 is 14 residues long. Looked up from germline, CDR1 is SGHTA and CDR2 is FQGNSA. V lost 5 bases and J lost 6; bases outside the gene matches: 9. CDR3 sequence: CASSPGTETHGYTF. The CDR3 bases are TGTGCCAGCAGCCCCGGGACAGAGACCCATGGCTACACCTTC.

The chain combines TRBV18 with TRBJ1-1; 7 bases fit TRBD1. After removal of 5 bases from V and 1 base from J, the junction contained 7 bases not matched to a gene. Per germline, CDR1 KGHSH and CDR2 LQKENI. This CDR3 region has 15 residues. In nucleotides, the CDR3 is TGTGCCAGCTCATTCCGACAGGGACCGAACACTGAAGCTTTCTTT. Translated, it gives CASSFRQGPNTEAFF.

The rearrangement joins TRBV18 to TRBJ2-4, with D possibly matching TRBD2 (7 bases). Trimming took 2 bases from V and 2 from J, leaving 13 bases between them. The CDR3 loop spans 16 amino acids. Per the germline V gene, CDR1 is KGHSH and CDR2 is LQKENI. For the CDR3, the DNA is TGTGCCAGCTCACCATCAGAGGGGGGGACCAAAAACATTCAGTACTTC. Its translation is CASSPSEGGTKNIQYF.